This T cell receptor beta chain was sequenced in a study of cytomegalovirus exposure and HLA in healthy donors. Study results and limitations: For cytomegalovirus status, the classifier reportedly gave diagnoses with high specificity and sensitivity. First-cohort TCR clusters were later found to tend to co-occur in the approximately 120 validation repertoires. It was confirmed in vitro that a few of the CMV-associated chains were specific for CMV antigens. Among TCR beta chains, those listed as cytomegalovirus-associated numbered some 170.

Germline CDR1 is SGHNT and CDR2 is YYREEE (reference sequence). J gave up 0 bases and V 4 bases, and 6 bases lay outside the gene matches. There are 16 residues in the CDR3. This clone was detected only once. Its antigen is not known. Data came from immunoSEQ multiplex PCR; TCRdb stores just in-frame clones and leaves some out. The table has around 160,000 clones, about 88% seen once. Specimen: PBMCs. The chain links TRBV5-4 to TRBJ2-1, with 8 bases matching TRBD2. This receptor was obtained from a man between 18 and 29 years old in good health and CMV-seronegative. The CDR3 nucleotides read TGTGCCAGCAGCGGCCCGCTAGCGGGCTCCTACAATGAGCAGTTCTTC. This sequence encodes CASSGPLAGSYNEQFF.